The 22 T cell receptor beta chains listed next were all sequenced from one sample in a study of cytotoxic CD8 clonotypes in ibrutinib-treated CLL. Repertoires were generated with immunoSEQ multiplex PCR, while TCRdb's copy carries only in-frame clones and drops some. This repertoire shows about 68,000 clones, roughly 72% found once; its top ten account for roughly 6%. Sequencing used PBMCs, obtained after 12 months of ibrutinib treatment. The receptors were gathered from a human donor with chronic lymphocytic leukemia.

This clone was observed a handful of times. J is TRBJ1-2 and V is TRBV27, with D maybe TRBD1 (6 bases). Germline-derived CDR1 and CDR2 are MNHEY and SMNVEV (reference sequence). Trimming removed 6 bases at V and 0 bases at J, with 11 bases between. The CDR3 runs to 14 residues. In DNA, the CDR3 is TGTGCCAGCAGAAAGACAGGTTCTAACTATGGCTACACCTTC. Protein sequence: CASRKTGSNYGYTF.

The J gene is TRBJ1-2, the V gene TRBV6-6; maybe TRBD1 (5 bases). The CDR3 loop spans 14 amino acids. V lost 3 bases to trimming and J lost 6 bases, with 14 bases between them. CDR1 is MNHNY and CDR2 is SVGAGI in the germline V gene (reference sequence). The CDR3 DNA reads TGTGCCAGCAGTTATGCCCAGGGAGAGGATGGCTACACCTTC. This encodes CASSYAQGEDGYTF.

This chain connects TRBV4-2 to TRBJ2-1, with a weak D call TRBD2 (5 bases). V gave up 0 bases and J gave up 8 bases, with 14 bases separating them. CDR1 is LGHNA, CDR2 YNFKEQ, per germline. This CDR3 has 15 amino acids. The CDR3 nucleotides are TGTGCCAGCAGCCAAGATCGACGGGGTTCGGATGAGCAGTTCTTC. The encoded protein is CASSQDRRGSDEQFF.

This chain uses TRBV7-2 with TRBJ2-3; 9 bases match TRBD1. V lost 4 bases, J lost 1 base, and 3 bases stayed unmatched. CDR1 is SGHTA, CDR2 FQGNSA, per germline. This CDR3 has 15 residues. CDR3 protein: CASSSWTGGTDTQYF. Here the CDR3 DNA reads TGTGCCAGCAGCTCCTGGACAGGGGGCACAGATACGCAGTATTTT.

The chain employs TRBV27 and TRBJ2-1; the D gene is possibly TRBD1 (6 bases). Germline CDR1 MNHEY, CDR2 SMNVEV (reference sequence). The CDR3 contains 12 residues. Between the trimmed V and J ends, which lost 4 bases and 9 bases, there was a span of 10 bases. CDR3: CASSSQGSEQFF. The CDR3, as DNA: TGTGCCAGCAGTTCCCAGGGGTCTGAGCAGTTCTTC.

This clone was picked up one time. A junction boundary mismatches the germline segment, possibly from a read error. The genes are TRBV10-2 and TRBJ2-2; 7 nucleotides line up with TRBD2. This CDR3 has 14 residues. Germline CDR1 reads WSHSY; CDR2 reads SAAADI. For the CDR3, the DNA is TGCGCCAGCCGGGTACTAGCGAAAACCGGGGAGCTGTTTTTT. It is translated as CASRVLAKTGELFF.

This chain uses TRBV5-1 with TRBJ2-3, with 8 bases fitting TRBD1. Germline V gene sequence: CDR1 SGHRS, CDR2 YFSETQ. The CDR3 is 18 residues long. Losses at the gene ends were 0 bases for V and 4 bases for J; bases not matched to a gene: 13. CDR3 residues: CASSLVRTGRPGADTQYF. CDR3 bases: TGCGCCAGCAGCTTGGTGCGGACAGGGCGTCCCGGTGCAGATACGCAGTATTTT. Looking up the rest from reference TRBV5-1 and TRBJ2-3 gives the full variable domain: KAGVTQTPRYLIKTRGQQVTLSCSPISGHRSVSWYQQTPGQGLQFLFEYFSETQRNKGNFPGRFSGRQFSNSRSEMNVSTLELGDSALYLCASSLVRTGRPGADTQYFGPGTRLTVL.

CDR3 DNA: TGTGCCAGCAGCCACCGGAGGGGGCTAGGGCAAGAGACCCAGTACTTC. Translating it yields CASSHRRGLGQETQYF. V and J are TRBV11-2 and TRBJ2-5, with D tentatively TRBD1 (7 bases). This CDR3 is built from 16 residues. The germline V gene encodes CDR1 SGHAT and CDR2 FQNNGV. V was trimmed by 5 bases and J by 2 bases, leaving 18 bases between them.

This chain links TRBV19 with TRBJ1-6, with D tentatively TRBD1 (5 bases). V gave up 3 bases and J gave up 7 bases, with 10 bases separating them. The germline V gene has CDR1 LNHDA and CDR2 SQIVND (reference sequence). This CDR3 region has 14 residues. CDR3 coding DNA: TGTGCCAGTAGTATGGGCGGGGGGAATTCACCCCTCCACTTT. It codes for CASSMGGGNSPLHF.

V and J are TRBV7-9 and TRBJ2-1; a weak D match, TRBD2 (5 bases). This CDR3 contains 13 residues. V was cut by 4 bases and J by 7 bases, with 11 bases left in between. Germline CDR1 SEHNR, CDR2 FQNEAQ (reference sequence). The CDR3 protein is CASSSQLVNEQFF. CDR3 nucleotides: TGTGCCAGCAGCTCGCAACTAGTAAATGAGCAGTTCTTC. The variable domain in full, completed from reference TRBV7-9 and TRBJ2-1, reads DTGVSQNPRHKITKRGQNVTFRCDPISEHNRLYWYRQTLGQGPEFLTYFQNEAQLEKSRLLSDRFSAERPKGSFSTLEIQRTEQGDSAMYLCASSSQLVNEQFFGPGTRLTVL.

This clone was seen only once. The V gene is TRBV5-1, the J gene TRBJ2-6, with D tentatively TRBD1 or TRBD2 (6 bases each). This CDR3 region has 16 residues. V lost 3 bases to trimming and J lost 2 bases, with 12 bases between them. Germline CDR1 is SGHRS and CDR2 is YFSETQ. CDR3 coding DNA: TGCGCCAGCAGCTCAATTGGGGGGCCTGGGGCCAACGTCCTGACTTTC. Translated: CASSSIGGPGANVLTF.

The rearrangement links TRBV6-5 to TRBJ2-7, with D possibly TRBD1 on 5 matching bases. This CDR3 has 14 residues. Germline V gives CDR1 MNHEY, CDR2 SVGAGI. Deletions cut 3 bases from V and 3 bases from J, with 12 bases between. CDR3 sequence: CASSYRQPGYEQYF. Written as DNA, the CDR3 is TGTGCCAGCAGTTATCGACAGCCGGGCTACGAGCAGTACTTC.

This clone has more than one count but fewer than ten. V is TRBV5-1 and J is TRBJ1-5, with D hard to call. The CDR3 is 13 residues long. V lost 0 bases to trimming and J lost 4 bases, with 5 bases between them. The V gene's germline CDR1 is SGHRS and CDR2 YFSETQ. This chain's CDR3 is CASSLEFNQPQHF. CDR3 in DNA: TGCGCCAGCAGCTTGGAATTTAATCAGCCCCAGCATTTT. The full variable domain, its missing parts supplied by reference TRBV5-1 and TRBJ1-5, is KAGVTQTPRYLIKTRGQQVTLSCSPISGHRSVSWYQQTPGQGLQFLFEYFSETQRNKGNFPGRFSGRQFSNSRSEMNVSTLELGDSALYLCASSLEFNQPQHFGDGTRLSIL.

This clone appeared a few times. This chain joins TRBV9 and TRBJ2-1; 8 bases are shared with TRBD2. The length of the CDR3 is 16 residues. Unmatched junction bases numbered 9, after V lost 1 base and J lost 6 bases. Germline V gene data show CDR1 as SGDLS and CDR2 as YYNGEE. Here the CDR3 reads CASSVSSGAGGNEQFF. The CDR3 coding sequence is TGTGCCAGCAGCGTATCCTCGGGCGCGGGGGGCAATGAGCAGTTCTTC.

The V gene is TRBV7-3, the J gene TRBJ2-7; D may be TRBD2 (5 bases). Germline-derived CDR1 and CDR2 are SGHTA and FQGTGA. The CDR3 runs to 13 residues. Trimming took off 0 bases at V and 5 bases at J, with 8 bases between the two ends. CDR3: CASSLTFGDEQYF. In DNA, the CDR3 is TGTGCCAGCAGCTTAACGTTCGGGGACGAGCAGTACTTC.

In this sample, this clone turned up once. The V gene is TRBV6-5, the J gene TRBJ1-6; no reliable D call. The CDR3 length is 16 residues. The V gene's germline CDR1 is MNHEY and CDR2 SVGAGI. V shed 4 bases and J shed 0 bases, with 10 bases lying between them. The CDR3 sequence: CASSWRAGSYNSPLHF. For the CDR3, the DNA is TGTGCCAGCAGTTGGAGGGCGGGCTCCTATAATTCACCCCTCCACTTT.

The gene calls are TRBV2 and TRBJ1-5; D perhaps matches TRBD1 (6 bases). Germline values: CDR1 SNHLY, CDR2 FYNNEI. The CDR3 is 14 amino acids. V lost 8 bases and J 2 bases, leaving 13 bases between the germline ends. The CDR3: CASENRVGNQPQHF. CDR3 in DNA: TGTGCCAGCGAAAACAGGGTTGGCAATCAGCCCCAGCATTTT.

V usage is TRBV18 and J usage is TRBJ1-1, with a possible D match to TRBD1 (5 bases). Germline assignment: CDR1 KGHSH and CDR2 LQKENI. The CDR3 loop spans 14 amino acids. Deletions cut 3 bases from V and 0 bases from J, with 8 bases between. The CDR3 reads CASSPRAMNTEAFF. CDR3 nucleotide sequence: TGTGCCAGCTCACCCAGGGCCATGAACACTGAAGCTTTCTTT.

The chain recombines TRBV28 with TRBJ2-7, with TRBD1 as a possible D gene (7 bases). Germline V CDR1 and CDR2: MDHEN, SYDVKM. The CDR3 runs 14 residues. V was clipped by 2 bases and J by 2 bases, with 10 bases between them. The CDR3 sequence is CASSLTGEAYEQYF. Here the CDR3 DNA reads TGTGCCAGCAGTTTAACAGGGGAGGCCTACGAGCAGTACTTC.

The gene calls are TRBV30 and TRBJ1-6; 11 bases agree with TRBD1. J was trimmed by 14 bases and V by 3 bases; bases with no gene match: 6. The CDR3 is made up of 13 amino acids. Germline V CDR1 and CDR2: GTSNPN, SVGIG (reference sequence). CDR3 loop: CAWSGDRGLALHF. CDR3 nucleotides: TGTGCCTGGAGCGGGGACAGGGGGTTGGCCCTCCACTTT. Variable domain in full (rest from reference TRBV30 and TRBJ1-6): SQTIHQWPATLVQPVGSPLSLECTVEGTSNPNLYWYRQAAGRGLQLLFYSVGIGQISSEVPQNLSASRPQDRQFILSSKKLLLSDSGFYLCAWSGDRGLALHFGNGTRLTVT.

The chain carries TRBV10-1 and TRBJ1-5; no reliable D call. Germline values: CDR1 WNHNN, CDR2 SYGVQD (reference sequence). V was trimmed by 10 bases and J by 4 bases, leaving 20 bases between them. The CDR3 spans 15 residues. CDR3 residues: CATPQARVWNQPQHF. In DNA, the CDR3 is TGCGCCACCCCGCAGGCGAGGGTATGGAATCAGCCCCAGCATTTT.

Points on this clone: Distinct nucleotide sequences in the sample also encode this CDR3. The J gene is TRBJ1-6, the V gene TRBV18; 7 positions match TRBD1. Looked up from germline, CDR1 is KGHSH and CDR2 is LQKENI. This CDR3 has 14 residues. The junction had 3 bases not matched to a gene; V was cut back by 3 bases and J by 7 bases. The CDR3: CASSPRQGNSPLHF. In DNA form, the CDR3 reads TGTGCCAGCTCACCCCGACAGGGCAATTCACCCCTCCACTTT. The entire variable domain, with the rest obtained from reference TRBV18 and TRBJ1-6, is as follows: NAGVMQNPRHLVRRRGQEARLRCSPMKGHSHVYWYRQLPEEGLKFMVYLQKENIIDESGMPKERFSAEFPKEGPSILRIQQVVRGDSAAYFCASSPRQGNSPLHFGNGTRLTVT.